One sample yielded the 20 T cell receptor beta chains listed below, sequenced in a study of vaccination effects on CD4 cells after COVID-19. Produced via immunoSEQ multiplex PCR; TCRdb's table is partial and in-frame only. The sample records 65,000 to 95,000 clones, around 77% being singletons. No antigen has been identified for these receptors. After expansion with viral peptide pools in the ViraFEST assay, antigen-specific CD4+ T cells were sequenced. Following 10 days of culture, CD4+ T cells were isolated. Two doses of BNT162b2 or mRNA-1273 vaccine were administered to participants. The sequencing here drew on CD4+ T cells from PBMCs cultured with HCoV-OC43 spike peptides, taken after COVID-19 vaccination. Regarding subset: HCoV-OC43 spike overlapping peptide pool stimulation. The receptors stem from a human donor who received a COVID-19 vaccine.

The chain recombines TRBV5-6 with TRBJ1-2; D not resolved. The CDR3 loop spans 12 amino acids. The germline V and J ends were trimmed by 1 base and 7 bases, with 8 bases remaining between them. Germline V gene data show CDR1 as SGHDT and CDR2 as YYEEEE. The CDR3 sequence is CASSLTASGYTF. The DNA of the CDR3 is TGTGCCAGCAGCTTGACGGCTTCTGGCTACACCTTC.

This chain links TRBV28 with TRBJ1-6; a possible D gene is TRBD1 (6 bases). The germline CDR1 and CDR2 sequences are MDHEN and SYDVKM. Deletions cut 5 bases from V and 8 bases from J, with 7 bases between. The CDR3 totals 12 residues. The chain's CDR3 is CASSGGHSPLHF. The CDR3 coding sequence is TGTGCCAGCAGTGGGGGGCATTCACCCCTCCACTTT.

V and J are TRBV5-1 and TRBJ2-5; 11 bases match TRBD2. This CDR3 region has 13 residues. V shed 7 bases and J 13 bases; nucleotides not matched to a gene: 12. In germline, CDR1 is SGHRS, CDR2 YFSETQ. The CDR3 reads CASCTGTSGLLYF. The CDR3 bases are TGCGCCAGCTGCACCGGGACTAGCGGACTACTGTACTTC.

V gene TRBV4-2 combines with J gene TRBJ2-1, with 9 bases that match TRBD1. Losses at the gene ends were 1 base for V and 4 bases for J; bases not matched to a gene: 2. Germline loops: CDR1 LGHNA, CDR2 YNFKEQ. This CDR3 has 15 amino acids. The CDR3 bases are TGTGCCAGCAGCCAAGGGGACAGGGATTACAATGAGCAGTTCTTC. Translating it yields CASSQGDRDYNEQFF.

V usage is TRBV24-1 and J usage is TRBJ2-3; either TRBD1 or TRBD2 may supply D (5 bases each). Trimming removed 4 bases at V and 5 bases at J, with 9 bases between. CDR1 KGHDR and CDR2 SFDVKD come from the germline V gene. CDR3 length: 13 residues. The CDR3 is CATSEWDGDTQYF. The CDR3 nucleotides read TGTGCCACCAGTGAATGGGACGGAGATACGCAGTATTTT.

V usage is TRBV24-1 and J usage is TRBJ2-3, with D possibly TRBD1 on 5 matching bases. The V gene lost 3 bases and the J gene lost 4 bases, with 16 bases spanning the gap. Germline assignment: CDR1 KGHDR and CDR2 SFDVKD. CDR3 length: 16 amino acids. The CDR3 bases are TGTGCCACCAGTGATCCCCGGCAGGGTACCCCAGATACGCAGTATTTT. This codes for CATSDPRQGTPDTQYF.

The chain is built from TRBV25-1 and TRBJ1-2; no definite D call. The CDR3 consists of 13 residues. Trimming left V 3 bases short and J 4 bases short, with 9 bases between. Germline V gives CDR1 MGHDK, CDR2 SYGVNS. CDR3 coding DNA: TGTGCCAGCAGTGACAGGTTGTCCTATGGCTACACCTTC. This encodes CASSDRLSYGYTF.

The chain combines TRBV6-5 with TRBJ1-2; 10 nucleotides line up with TRBD1. Germline V gene sequence: CDR1 MNHEY, CDR2 SVGAGI. V was clipped by 5 bases and J by 8 bases; unmatched bases: 11. This CDR3 is built from 15 residues. CDR3 loop: CASSRKTGGAWGYTF. The CDR3 DNA reads TGTGCCAGCAGTCGTAAGACAGGGGGCGCTTGGGGCTACACCTTC.

The chain recombines TRBV5-1 with TRBJ2-1; no reliable D call. The CDR3 length is 15 residues. With 0 bases removed from V and 0 bases from J, the gap between germline ends came to 7 bases. From germline, CDR1 is SGHRS and CDR2 YFSETQ. The CDR3 here is CASSLGASSYNEQFF. As DNA, the CDR3 is TGCGCCAGCAGCTTGGGGGCGAGCTCCTACAATGAGCAGTTCTTC.

The chain combines TRBV24-1 with TRBJ2-3; 7 bases are a match to TRBD1. V lost 7 bases to trimming and J lost 0 bases; unmatched junction nucleotides: 6. Germline loops: CDR1 KGHDR, CDR2 SFDVKD. This CDR3 has 15 residues. CDR3 bases: TGTGCCACCAGCCGACAGGGAACTAGCACAGATACGCAGTATTTT. Its translation: CATSRQGTSTDTQYF.

In its sample, this clone was seen a few times. This chain connects TRBV6-1 to TRBJ1-6; D is unresolved. This CDR3 is 16 amino acids long. The ends were cut back, 1 base at V and 5 bases at J, with 12 bases in the middle. The germline gives CDR1 MNHNS, CDR2 SASEGT. The CDR3 DNA sequence: TGTGCCAGCAGTGAAGTCACCTCGGCGAATAATTCACCCCTCCACTTT. Protein product: CASSEVTSANNSPLHF.

The chain links TRBV28 to TRBJ1-2; 10 bases are a match to TRBD1. The V and J ends lost 4 bases and 8 bases, in that order; junction bases with no gene match: 10. The CDR3 has 15 amino acids. Germline CDR1 and CDR2: MDHEN and SYDVKM. This CDR3 is CASSSLTGGSEGYTF. CDR3 coding DNA: TGTGCCAGCAGTTCGCTGACAGGGGGCAGTGAGGGCTACACCTTC.

This clone was recorded a few times. The V call is TRBV18, the J call TRBJ2-1, with 7 bases fitting TRBD2. In germline, CDR1 is KGHSH, CDR2 LQKENI. J gave up 10 bases and V 4 bases, and 1 base lay outside the gene matches. The CDR3 has 11 residues. The CDR3 loop reads CASSLGREQFF. The CDR3 nucleotides are TGTGCCAGCTCACTCGGGAGGGAGCAGTTCTTC.

The J gene is TRBJ2-3, the V gene TRBV2; D gene uncertain. The CDR3 extends over 14 amino acids. Trimming removed 5 bases at V and 2 bases at J, with 11 bases between. Germline V gene data show CDR1 as SNHLY and CDR2 as FYNNEI. CDR3 region: CASSRASNTDTQYF. The CDR3 DNA follows: TGTGCCAGCAGTAGAGCCTCCAACACAGATACGCAGTATTTT.

This chain joins TRBV7-3 and TRBJ2-5, with D tentatively TRBD2 (6 bases). Per germline, CDR1 SGHTA and CDR2 FQGTGA. The CDR3 runs 13 residues. V shed 8 bases and J shed 1 base, with 11 bases lying between them. CDR3 residues: CASGTRGQETQYF. The CDR3 DNA reads TGTGCCAGCGGGACTCGGGGCCAAGAGACCCAGTACTTC.

J is TRBJ2-3 and V is TRBV3-1 (or the pseudogene TRBV3-2); 8 nucleotides match TRBD2. J gave up 8 bases and V 3 bases, and 4 bases lay outside the gene matches. In germline, CDR1 is LGHDT, CDR2 YNNKEL (reference sequence). The CDR3 length is 13 residues. Here the CDR3 DNA reads TGTGCCAGCAGCCATAGCGGGGTTGGTACGCAGTATTTT. Protein: CASSHSGVGTQYF.

The chain employs TRBV7-3 and TRBJ1-2, with D uncertain. V lost 9 bases, J lost 2 bases, and 13 bases lay in between. The CDR3 spans 13 residues. The V gene's germline CDR1 is SGHTA and CDR2 FQGTGA. CDR3 coding DNA: TGTGCCAGTACAGAATTTAGAAACTATGGCTACACCTTC. Protein product: CASTEFRNYGYTF.

This clone appeared a few times. This sequence joins TRBV7-3 and TRBJ2-1; 10 nucleotides match TRBD1. The junction had 1 base not matched to a gene; V was cut back by 5 bases and J by 6 bases. The CDR3 sequence is 13 residues long. Looked up from germline, CDR1 is SGHTA and CDR2 is FQGTGA. The CDR3 bases are TGTGCCAGCAGCCGGACAGGGGGCAATGAGCAGTTCTTC. This codes for CASSRTGGNEQFF.

This chain joins TRBV7-3 and TRBJ1-1, with D unclear. Germline-derived CDR1 and CDR2 are SGHTA and FQGTGA. This CDR3 has 13 amino acids. V lost 2 bases and J 6 bases, leaving 10 bases between the germline ends. The CDR3 bases are TGTGCCAGCAGCTTATCGTATGGGGCTGAAGCTTTCTTT. It is translated as CASSLSYGAEAFF.

A single count supports this clone. The chain recombines TRBV19 with TRBJ2-2, with 12 bases that match TRBD2. The CDR3 has 17 amino acids. Germline-derived CDR1 and CDR2 are LNHDA and SQIVND (reference sequence). With V trimmed by 0 bases and J by 3 bases, 2 bases remained unmatched. CDR3 bases: TGTGCCAGTAGTATAGATAGACTAGCGGGGGACACCGGGGAGCTGTTTTTT. Protein product: CASSIDRLAGDTGELFF. Variable domain in full (rest from reference TRBV19 and TRBJ2-2): DGGITQSPKYLFRKEGQNVTLSCEQNLNHDAMYWYRQDPGQGLRLIYYSQIVNDFQKGDIAEGYSVSREKKESFPLTVTSAQKNPTAFYLCASSIDRLAGDTGELFFGEGSRLTVL.